The 30 T cell receptor beta chains below all came from one sample that was sequenced in a study of post-analysis software for immune sequencing data. Whole-study results and caveats: Patients used four to six TRBV segments, including TRBV5-6, TRBV5-1 and TRBV20-1, more often than controls.

Their target antigens are unknown. TCR beta libraries were prepared from cDNA with unique molecular identifiers. TCRdb used MiXCR to reprocess the PCR reads, holding one entry per CDR3 protein. Of more than 450,000 distinct CDR3 sequences in the sample, 30% to 40% were seen once. Sequenced material: blood. Source of these receptors: a girl aged 2 to 17 with multiple sclerosis.

The chain has TRBV3-1 and TRBJ1-5; TRBD1 agrees at 10 bases. The CDR3 spans 16 residues. V was pared by 4 bases and J by 8 bases, with 11 bases of the junction left unmatched. CDR1 is LGHDT and CDR2 is YNNKEL in the germline V gene (reference sequence). Written as DNA, the CDR3 is TGTGCCAGCAGCCCTCGACAGGGGGCGCGAGGAGAGCCCCAGCATTTT. It encodes CASSPRQGARGEPQHF.

The gene calls are TRBV4-1 and TRBJ2-2; D possibly matches TRBD1 or TRBD2 (6 bases each). Germline V gene lookup returns CDR1 MGHRA and CDR2 YSYEKL. V dropped 4 bases and J dropped 6 bases, with 24 bases sitting between them. This CDR3 is built from 18 residues. CDR3: CASSRQATGGGNAGELFF. As DNA, the CDR3 is TGCGCCAGCAGCCGACAGGCGACCGGGGGTGGTAACGCCGGGGAGCTGTTTTTT.

This clonotype was picked up a small number of times. V gene TRBV20-1 combines with J gene TRBJ1-5; D possibly corresponds to TRBD1 (6 bases). The length of the CDR3 is 17 residues. Germline CDR1 and CDR2: DFQATT and SNEGSKA (reference sequence). V was clipped by 0 bases and J by 4 bases, with 19 bases between them. The CDR3 DNA is TGCAGTGCTAGAGATTCCGCCAGGGGACTCCAAAATCAGCCCCAGCATTTT. Its translation: CSARDSARGLQNQPQHF.

This clonotype was counted a few times. At one boundary the junction diverges from the germline segment, which might be a read error. The gene calls are TRBV3-1 and TRBJ2-3; 7 nucleotides match TRBD2. The CDR3 is 16 amino acids. Germline V gene data show CDR1 as LGHDT and CDR2 as YNNKEL (reference sequence). CDR3 sequence reads: CASTQTAGMSTDTQYF. Written as DNA, the CDR3 is TGTGCCAGCACCCAAACAGCGGGGATGAGCACAGATACGCAGTATTTT.

The chain couples TRBV7-6 to TRBJ1-4, with D unresolved. The CDR3 sequence is 16 residues long. Trimming stripped 3 bases from V and 0 bases from J, with 11 bases between. CDR1 and CDR2 (germline): SGHVS, FNYEAQ. The chain's CDR3 is CASSLGARSTNEKLFF. DNA for the CDR3: TGTGCCAGCAGCTTGGGCGCCCGATCAACTAATGAAAAACTGTTTTTT.

With regard to this clonotype: At one end the junction does not follow the germline gene, possibly because of a read error. This chain links TRBV12-3 or TRBV12-4 with TRBJ1-5; tentatively, D is TRBD1 (5 bases). This CDR3 is built from 14 residues. The CDR3 DNA reads as TGTGCCAGCAGCACTGACAGAAGCAATCGGCCCCAGCATTTT. Protein product: CASSTDRSNRPQHF.

V is TRBV6-5 and J is TRBJ2-5; tentatively, D is TRBD2 (5 bases). This CDR3 is 13 amino acids long. Per germline, CDR1 MNHEY and CDR2 SVGAGI. V was cut by 4 bases and J by 5 bases, with 11 bases left in between. CDR3 amino acids: CASSFRLRETQYF. The CDR3 bases are TGTGCCAGCAGTTTCCGACTAAGGGAGACCCAGTACTTC.

About this clonotype: At one boundary the junction diverges from the germline segment, which might be a read error. This chain links TRBV11-2 with TRBJ2-3; D perhaps matches TRBD1 (5 bases). Germline V gene sequence: CDR1 SGHAT, CDR2 FQNNGV. The CDR3 contains 16 residues. CDR3 bases: TGTGCCAACAGCTTAAGGGGCGGAATTAGCACAGATACGCAGTATTTT. Amino acid sequence: CANSLRGGISTDTQYF.

A few counts support this clonotype. V gene TRBV16 combines with J gene TRBJ2-3; maybe TRBD1 (5 bases). V was pared by 2 bases and J by 5 bases, with 14 bases between. The CDR3 length is 15 residues. Looked up from germline, CDR1 is KGHSY and CDR2 is FQNENV. CDR3 coding DNA: TGTGCCAGCAGCCAAACCGTAGGGGTTGGAGATACGCAGTATTTT. Its protein product is CASSQTVGVGDTQYF.

This clonotype came up a few times. The V gene is TRBV20-1, the J gene TRBJ1-4, with TRBD1 matching 9 bases. V lost 5 bases, J lost 8 bases, and 12 bases stayed unmatched. CDR1 and CDR2 from the germline V gene are DFQATT and SNEGSKA (reference sequence). There are 15 residues in the CDR3. The CDR3 DNA is TGCAGTGCTGGTTTGCCGGGACAGGGTGCCGAAAAACTGTTTTTT. Translating it yields CSAGLPGQGAEKLFF.

This clonotype was picked up a small number of times. The rearrangement uses TRBV19 and TRBJ2-5; D call uncertain. This CDR3 contains 11 residues. The germline V gene encodes CDR1 LNHDA and CDR2 SQIVND (reference sequence). V shed 0 bases and J shed 5 bases, with 1 base lying between them. CDR3 nucleotides: TGTGCCAGTAGTATAGATGAGACCCAGTACTTC. Its protein is CASSIDETQYF.

J is TRBJ2-3 and V is TRBV13, with TRBD1 as a possible D gene (6 bases). The germline gives CDR1 PRHDT, CDR2 FYEKMQ (reference sequence). CDR3 length: 16 amino acids. The V and J ends lost 1 base and 2 bases respectively, with 13 bases between them. CDR3 amino acids: CASSLVVQGYTDTQYF. CDR3 bases: TGTGCCAGCAGCTTAGTTGTGCAGGGGTACACAGATACGCAGTATTTT.

This clonotype was detected many times. The chain carries TRBV9 and TRBJ2-5, with D perhaps assigned TRBD1 or TRBD2 (5 bases each). This CDR3 spans 17 amino acids. CDR1 and CDR2 (germline): SGDLS, YYNGEE. The V gene lost 0 bases and the J gene lost 4 bases, with 19 bases spanning the gap. The CDR3 coding sequence is TGTGCCAGCAGCGTAGTGGGCCTGGGGGAGATGGGAGAGACCCAGTACTTC. Its protein is CASSVVGLGEMGETQYF. Complete variable domain (other parts from reference TRBV9 and TRBJ2-5): DSGVTQTPKHLITATGQRVTLRCSPRSGDLSVYWYQQSLDQGLQFLIQYYNGEERAKGNILERFSAQQFPDLHSELNLSSLELGDSALYFCASSVVGLGEMGETQYFGPGTRLLVL.

The chain combines TRBV27 with TRBJ1-5; the match to TRBD1 covers 10 bases. The CDR3 has 14 residues. Germline-derived CDR1 and CDR2 are MNHEY and SMNVEV (reference sequence). V gave up 5 bases and J gave up 9 bases; unmatched junction bases: 7. CDR3 sequence reads: CASSTGQGPGPQHF. Here the CDR3 DNA reads TGTGCCAGCAGTACGGGACAGGGGCCAGGGCCCCAGCATTTT.

The genes are TRBV7-3 and TRBJ2-3; the D gene is possibly TRBD2 (6 bases). Trimming removed 4 bases at V and 6 bases at J, with 17 bases between. Germline V gene data show CDR1 as SGHTA and CDR2 as FQGTGA. CDR3 length equals 15 residues. CDR3 bases: TGTGCCAGCAGCTCGACCTCCTCTAGCGCCGATACGCAGTATTTT. Translation gives CASSSTSSSADTQYF.

The J gene is TRBJ2-1, the V gene TRBV5-1; 12 bases agree with TRBD2. The CDR3 sequence is 16 residues long. Germline values: CDR1 SGHRS, CDR2 YFSETQ. Germline trimming cut 5 bases from V and 2 bases from J; bases unmatched to any gene: 5. This CDR3 reads CASRASGGEAYNEQFF. CDR3 sequence (DNA): TGCGCCAGCAGGGCTAGCGGGGGGGAGGCCTACAATGAGCAGTTCTTC.

This clonotype occurred a few times. The CDR3 DNA reads TGCGCCAGCTTACCCGCAGGGGGCCAGACCCAGTACTTC. Translated: CASLPAGGQTQYF. The chain employs TRBV5-1 and TRBJ2-5; TRBD1 agrees at 8 bases. Germline V CDR1 and CDR2: SGHRS, YFSETQ. This CDR3 comprises 13 residues. With 7 bases clipped from V and 6 bases from J, the junction kept 8 bases outside the gene matches.

Concerning this clonotype itself: The junction and the germline gene differ at one end; a read error may be behind it. V gene TRBV3-1 combines with J gene TRBJ2-1; D gene uncertain. The CDR3 consists of 14 residues. Per germline, CDR1 LGHDT and CDR2 YNNKEL (reference sequence). CDR3 sequence (DNA): TGTGCCAGCAGCCAGTACAGCTTGTACAATAAGCAGTTCTTC. Translation gives CASSQYSLYNKQFF.

Note on this clonotype: The junction differs from germline at one of its ends, possibly a read error. The rearrangement links TRBV5-6 to TRBJ1-2; D call uncertain. CDR3 size: 14 residues. Germline V gene data show CDR1 as SGHDT and CDR2 as YYEEEE. DNA for the CDR3: TGTGCCAGCAGCCCTCCGGGCAGTATCTATGGTTACACCTTC. It translates to CASSPPGSIYGYTF.

This clonotype showed up just a few times. This chain uses TRBV2 with TRBJ1-5; 11 bases fit TRBD1. CDR3 length: 15 amino acids. Germline V gene sequence: CDR1 SNHLY, CDR2 FYNNEI. After removal of 4 bases from V and 6 bases from J, the junction contained 5 bases not matched to a gene. The CDR3 nucleotides are TGTGCCAGCAGTGGAAGGACAGGGGGCTTTCAGCCCCAGCATTTT. It codes for CASSGRTGGFQPQHF.

This clonotype has a handful of counts. The chain links TRBV6-2 or TRBV6-3 to TRBJ2-7; 12 nucleotides agree with TRBD2. Germline assignment: CDR1 MNHEY and CDR2 SVGEGT. The CDR3 loop spans 15 amino acids. J lost 0 bases, V lost 5 bases, and 2 bases had no gene match. CDR3 sequence reads: CASSGLAGNSYEQYF. The CDR3 DNA follows: TGTGCCAGCAGTGGACTAGCGGGGAACTCCTACGAGCAGTACTTC.

This clonotype came up a few times. The V and J genes are TRBV7-9 and TRBJ1-6; D perhaps matches TRBD1 (6 bases). This CDR3 has 14 amino acids. Germline CDR1 is SEHNR and CDR2 is FQNEAQ (reference sequence). V was clipped by 3 bases and J by 8 bases, with 11 bases between them. Written as DNA, the CDR3 is TGTGCCAGCAGCTTTTTGGACAGTGATTCACCCCTCCACTTT. Residues: CASSFLDSDSPLHF.

This chain links TRBV18 with TRBJ2-5, with D tentatively TRBD1 (6 bases). V dropped 6 bases and J dropped 0 bases, with 14 bases sitting between them. CDR3 size: 15 residues. Germline V gene sequence: CDR1 KGHSH, CDR2 LQKENI. The CDR3 is CASSLNWGHQETQYF. In nucleotides, the CDR3 is TGTGCCAGCTCGCTCAACTGGGGGCACCAAGAGACCCAGTACTTC. Full variable domain (rest looked up from reference TRBV18 and TRBJ2-5): NAGVMQNPRHLVRRRGQEARLRCSPMKGHSHVYWYRQLPEEGLKFMVYLQKENIIDESGMPKERFSAEFPKEGPSILRIQQVVRGDSAAYFCASSLNWGHQETQYFGPGTRLLVL.

The J gene is TRBJ2-5, the V gene TRBV7-6; no firm D call. CDR3 length: 14 residues. V lost 3 bases and J lost 1, with 9 bases in between. The germline gives CDR1 SGHVS, CDR2 FNYEAQ. CDR3 in amino acids: CASSFFGSQETQYF. CDR3 in DNA: TGTGCCAGCAGCTTTTTCGGGTCCCAAGAGACCCAGTACTTC.

This chain joins TRBV10-3 and TRBJ1-6, with TRBD1 identical over 8 bases. There are 15 residues in the CDR3. Germline V CDR1 and CDR2: ENHRY, SYGVKD. V shed 0 bases and J 10 bases; nucleotides not matched to a gene: 5. The CDR3 sequence is CAISESQGASSPLHF. CDR3 in DNA: TGTGCCATCAGTGAGTCCCAGGGGGCATCGTCACCCCTCCACTTT.

The V gene is TRBV29-1, the J gene TRBJ1-3, with TRBD1 matching 7 bases. This CDR3 is 12 amino acids long. Germline V lookup: CDR1 SQVTM, CDR2 ANQGSEA. V lost 7 bases to trimming and J lost 8 bases; unmatched junction nucleotides: 8. Here the CDR3 reads CSAERQGDTIYF. CDR3 DNA: TGCAGCGCCGAGAGACAGGGAGACACCATATATTTT.

The chain links TRBV5-1 to TRBJ1-1; D perhaps matches TRBD1 (6 bases). Trimming took off 0 bases at V and 0 bases at J, with 9 bases between the two ends. CDR3 size: 15 residues. Per germline, CDR1 SGHRS and CDR2 YFSETQ. Here the CDR3 reads CASSLDQGMNTEAFF. In DNA form, the CDR3 reads TGCGCCAGCAGCTTGGATCAGGGGATGAACACTGAAGCTTTCTTT.

This clonotype was detected a few times. V and J are TRBV5-1 and TRBJ2-3; D call uncertain. The V gene's germline CDR1 is SGHRS and CDR2 YFSETQ. The CDR3 sequence is 14 residues long. With 6 bases removed from V and 0 bases from J, the gap between germline ends came to 11 bases. DNA for the CDR3: TGCGCCAGCACCCCGGGCGCTAGCACAGATACGCAGTATTTT. Amino acids: CASTPGASTDTQYF.

This clonotype was seen a handful of times. This chain uses TRBV29-1 with TRBJ1-2; D perhaps matches TRBD1 (5 bases). The V end lost 5 bases, the J end lost 2 bases, and 21 bases lay between the germline ends. Germline CDR1 is SQVTM and CDR2 is ANQGSEA. The CDR3 sequence is 16 residues long. For the CDR3, the DNA is TGCAGCGTTTACCTGCCGGAGGCAGGACAAAACTATGGCTACACCTTC. Translated, it gives CSVYLPEAGQNYGYTF.

This clonotype was found a few times. CDR3: CASSQDPLAGVETQYF. For the CDR3, the DNA is TGCGCCAGCAGCCAGGACCCACTAGCGGGGGTGGAGACCCAGTACTTC. The chain couples TRBV5-1 to TRBJ2-5, with TRBD2 matching over 11 bases. V lost 4 bases to trimming and J lost 5 bases; unmatched junction nucleotides: 10. In germline, CDR1 is SGHRS, CDR2 YFSETQ. The length of the CDR3 is 16 residues.